This TCR beta chain comes out of a study of shared clonotypes between healthy human individuals. The ends were cut back, 2 bases at V and 6 bases at J, with 7 bases in the middle. The V gene's germline CDR1 is SEHNR and CDR2 FQNEAQ (reference sequence). The CDR3 consists of 13 residues. Genomic DNA from each subset was divided evenly over several immunoSEQ plates. TCRdb's table, derived via immunoSEQ multiplex PCR, lists solely in-frame clones and lacks some. The table has millions of clones, around 95% seen once. This sequence originates from a man aged 18 to 29 in good health. Source material: naive CD4+ T cells sorted from blood. Subset of the sample: CD45RA+ positively selected. This sequence joins TRBV7-9 and TRBJ2-2; the D is unclear. CDR3 in amino acids: CASSLMGSGELFF. The CDR3 coding sequence is TGTGCCAGCAGCTTAATGGGCTCCGGGGAGCTGTTTTTT.